These 18 T cell receptor beta chains share one sample of origin, sequenced in a study of vaccination effects on CD4 cells after COVID-19. Clones were sequenced by immunoSEQ multiplex PCR, and TCRdb holds only the in-frame ones, with some missing. The data hold tens of thousands of clones, with around three quarters observed a single time. Which antigens these TCRs recognize remains unknown. Before any sequencing was done, the ViraFEST assay used viral peptide pools to expand antigen-specific CD4+ T cells. Isolation of CD4+ T cells took place after approximately 10 days of culture. The infection with SARS-CoV-2 (confirmed by PCR) occurred in this person between March and December 2020. The specimen comprised CD4+ T cells from PBMCs cultured with HIV peptides, sampled before COVID-19 vaccination. Subset indicated: HIV-1 Nef peptide pool negative control/reference culture. The receptor set was obtained from a human donor who had a prior SARS-CoV-2 infection.

This clone occurred a few times. This sequence joins TRBV4-2 and TRBJ2-7; the D gene could be TRBD1 or TRBD2 (6 bases each). The germline CDR1 and CDR2 sequences are LGHNA and YNFKEQ. V shed 4 bases and J shed 1 base, with 11 bases lying between them. The CDR3 sequence is 14 residues long. CDR3: CASSPRDNSYEQYF. As DNA, the CDR3 is TGTGCCAGCAGCCCGCGGGACAATTCCTACGAGCAGTACTTC.

The chain employs TRBV5-6 and TRBJ1-1; no definite D call. Trimming took off 4 bases at V and 3 bases at J, with 10 bases between the two ends. From germline, CDR1 is SGHDT and CDR2 YYEEEE. The CDR3 is 13 amino acids. The CDR3 region has the DNA TGTGCCAGCAGCCTAGAGCATGACACTGAAGCTTTCTTT. As protein: CASSLEHDTEAFF.

The rearrangement links TRBV4-2 to TRBJ2-2; tentatively, D is TRBD2 (5 bases). Germline values: CDR1 LGHNA, CDR2 YNFKEQ. This CDR3 has 16 amino acids. V was pared by 0 bases and J by 5 bases, with 13 bases between. The CDR3 nucleotides read TGTGCCAGCAGCCAAGATCCAGCTAGCCGAACCGGGGAGCTGTTTTTT. It encodes CASSQDPASRTGELFF.

The J gene is TRBJ2-1, the V gene TRBV7-9; 7 bases fit TRBD2. Germline trimming cut 0 bases from V and 6 bases from J; bases unmatched to any gene: 8. This CDR3 comprises 16 residues. Germline V lookup: CDR1 SEHNR, CDR2 FQNEAQ (reference sequence). Here the CDR3 reads CASSLAGAGRRNEQFF. The CDR3 DNA is TGTGCCAGCAGCTTAGCGGGAGCGGGACGGCGCAATGAGCAGTTCTTC.

V gene TRBV30 combines with J gene TRBJ1-1, with D uncertain. Trimming left V 1 base short and J 7 bases short, with 7 bases between. The CDR3 loop spans 11 amino acids. Per the germline V gene, CDR1 is GTSNPN and CDR2 is SVGIG (reference sequence). Here the CDR3 reads CAWSGGYEAFF. CDR3 DNA: TGTGCCTGGAGTGGTGGGTATGAAGCTTTCTTT.

This chain connects TRBV3-1 (or the pseudogene TRBV3-2) to TRBJ2-7; 7 bases fit TRBD2. From germline, CDR1 is LGHDT and CDR2 YNNKEL (reference sequence). The CDR3 is 14 residues long. The V and J ends lost 6 bases and 0 bases, in that order; junction bases with no gene match: 5. The chain's CDR3 is CASSFGGGSYEQYF. The CDR3 region has the DNA TGTGCCAGCAGTTTTGGCGGGGGCTCCTACGAGCAGTACTTC.

The chain is built from TRBV5-1 and TRBJ2-7, with 7 positions matching TRBD2. J was trimmed by 0 bases and V by 4 bases; bases with no gene match: 10. CDR3 length: 16 amino acids. Germline values: CDR1 SGHRS, CDR2 YFSETQ. The CDR3 here is CASSLPLWGGSYEQYF. As DNA, the CDR3 is TGCGCCAGCAGCCTCCCTCTGTGGGGGGGCTCCTACGAGCAGTACTTC. Full variable domain (rest looked up from reference TRBV5-1 and TRBJ2-7): KAGVTQTPRYLIKTRGQQVTLSCSPISGHRSVSWYQQTPGQGLQFLFEYFSETQRNKGNFPGRFSGRQFSNSRSEMNVSTLELGDSALYLCASSLPLWGGSYEQYFGPGTRLTVT.

This chain uses TRBV27 with TRBJ2-7, with TRBD1 matching 7 bases. The V gene's germline CDR1 is MNHEY and CDR2 SMNVEV (reference sequence). Germline trimming cut 4 bases from V and 0 bases from J; bases unmatched to any gene: 9. The CDR3 contains 16 residues. CDR3 sequence reads: CASSSRTGRYSYEQYF. CDR3 bases: TGTGCCAGCAGTTCCCGGACAGGACGATACTCCTACGAGCAGTACTTC.

The CDR3 here is CAIRKGQGSYEQYF. CDR3 nucleotide sequence: TGTGCCATCAGGAAGGGACAGGGAAGTTACGAGCAGTACTTC. The chain carries TRBV10-3 and TRBJ2-7, with 9 bases fitting TRBD1. With 6 bases clipped from V and 4 bases from J, the junction kept 7 bases outside the gene matches. The CDR3 totals 14 residues. Germline values: CDR1 ENHRY, CDR2 SYGVKD.

The chain uses TRBV5-8 and TRBJ2-5; TRBD2 matches 13 bases. Germline CDR1 SGHTS, CDR2 YDEGEE. The CDR3 is made up of 15 amino acids. V dropped 3 bases and J dropped 3; count of bases not matched to a gene: 2. The CDR3 spells CASSYGLAGEETQYF. The CDR3 DNA reads TGTGCCAGCAGCTACGGACTAGCGGGAGAAGAGACCCAGTACTTC. Supplemented by reference TRBV5-8 and TRBJ2-5, the full variable domain reads EAGVTQSPTHLIKTRGQQATLRCSPISGHTSVYWYQQALGLGLQFLLWYDEGEERNRGNFPPRFSGRQFPNYSSELNVNALELEDSALYLCASSYGLAGEETQYFGPGTRLLVL.

This clone came up a few times. The rearrangement links TRBV5-6 to TRBJ2-1, with D perhaps matching TRBD2 (6 bases). This CDR3 comprises 15 residues. V lost 2 bases and J 2 bases, leaving 11 bases between the germline ends. Germline CDR1 reads SGHDT; CDR2 reads YYEEEE. The CDR3 reads CASSFGGFAYNEQFF. The CDR3 nucleotides read TGTGCCAGCAGCTTCGGGGGTTTTGCCTACAATGAGCAGTTCTTC.

This rearrangement joins TRBV18 to TRBJ1-2; TRBD1 is a possible D gene (6 bases). Germline V CDR1 and CDR2: KGHSH, LQKENI. The CDR3 extends over 19 amino acids. Trimming left V 0 bases short and J 3 bases short, with 23 bases between. The CDR3 DNA sequence: TGTGCCAGCTCACCACCAGGCCAGGGGCGGTTCCAAACTCACTATGGCTACACCTTC. Translated: CASSPPGQGRFQTHYGYTF. Looking up the rest from reference TRBV18 and TRBJ1-2 gives the full variable domain: NAGVMQNPRHLVRRRGQEARLRCSPMKGHSHVYWYRQLPEEGLKFMVYLQKENIIDESGMPKERFSAEFPKEGPSILRIQQVVRGDSAAYFCASSPPGQGRFQTHYGYTFGSGTRLTVV.

CDR3 residues: CSASLAGGYGYTF. The CDR3 DNA follows: TGCAGTGCTAGTCTTGCCGGGGGCTATGGCTACACCTTC. The rearrangement uses TRBV20-1 and TRBJ1-2; a weak D match, TRBD1 (5 bases). The CDR3 has 13 amino acids. The germline V gene encodes CDR1 DFQATT and CDR2 SNEGSKA (reference sequence). The ends were cut back, 3 bases at V and 4 bases at J, with 12 bases in the middle.

For the CDR3, the DNA is TGTGCCAGCAGCTTGGAGGCAGGGATAGGAAACACCATATATTTT. This encodes CASSLEAGIGNTIYF. The V and J genes are TRBV5-6 and TRBJ1-3, with a weak D call TRBD1 (5 bases). Trimming pared 0 bases from V and 4 bases from J, leaving 11 bases between. CDR1 SGHDT and CDR2 YYEEEE come from the germline V gene. CDR3 length equals 15 residues. The variable domain in full, with the rest retrieved from reference TRBV5-6 and TRBJ1-3, is DAGVTQSPTHLIKTRGQQVTLRCSPKSGHDTVSWYQQALGQGPQFIFQYYEEEERQRGNFPDRFSGHQFPNYSSELNVNALLLGDSALYLCASSLEAGIGNTIYFGEGSWLTVV.

The rearrangement uses TRBV29-1 and TRBJ2-5; TRBD2 is a possible D gene (5 bases). The length of the CDR3 is 14 residues. The V end lost 3 bases, the J end lost 4 bases, and 15 bases lay between the germline ends. Germline-derived CDR1 and CDR2 are SQVTM and ANQGSEA. The CDR3 region has the DNA TGCAGCGTTGACTCGGTAGGCGCGGGAGAGACCCAGTACTTC. It encodes CSVDSVGAGETQYF.

The chain has TRBV27 and TRBJ1-2, with 9 nucleotides matching TRBD1. Trimming at V came to 11 bases and at J to 4 bases, leaving 11 bases not matched to a gene. In germline, CDR1 is MNHEY, CDR2 SMNVEV (reference sequence). The CDR3 sequence is 14 residues long. The CDR3 DNA reads as TGTGCCGGCCCGAGACAGGGGGTGTCCTATGGCTACACCTTC. Translated: CAGPRQGVSYGYTF.

A few counts support this clone. The chain joins TRBV4-1 to TRBJ2-1; 8 bases are shared with TRBD2. Trimming took 1 base from V and 4 from J; bases not matched to a gene: 9. The CDR3 length is 17 residues. Germline CDR1 and CDR2: MGHRA and YSYEKL. CDR3 amino acids: CASSQVLRGVLYNEQFF. CDR3 nucleotides: TGCGCCAGCAGCCAAGTCTTGCGGGGGGTTTTATACAATGAGCAGTTCTTC.

The chain recombines TRBV3-1 (or the pseudogene TRBV3-2) with TRBJ2-7; D possibly corresponds to TRBD2 (6 bases). The CDR3 has 13 residues. CDR1 is LGHDT, CDR2 YNNKEL, per germline (reference sequence). Trimming cost V 5 bases and J 2 bases, with 10 bases left between them. The CDR3 is CASSNSGAYEQYF. The CDR3 nucleotides are TGTGCCAGCAGCAATAGCGGAGCCTACGAGCAGTACTTC.